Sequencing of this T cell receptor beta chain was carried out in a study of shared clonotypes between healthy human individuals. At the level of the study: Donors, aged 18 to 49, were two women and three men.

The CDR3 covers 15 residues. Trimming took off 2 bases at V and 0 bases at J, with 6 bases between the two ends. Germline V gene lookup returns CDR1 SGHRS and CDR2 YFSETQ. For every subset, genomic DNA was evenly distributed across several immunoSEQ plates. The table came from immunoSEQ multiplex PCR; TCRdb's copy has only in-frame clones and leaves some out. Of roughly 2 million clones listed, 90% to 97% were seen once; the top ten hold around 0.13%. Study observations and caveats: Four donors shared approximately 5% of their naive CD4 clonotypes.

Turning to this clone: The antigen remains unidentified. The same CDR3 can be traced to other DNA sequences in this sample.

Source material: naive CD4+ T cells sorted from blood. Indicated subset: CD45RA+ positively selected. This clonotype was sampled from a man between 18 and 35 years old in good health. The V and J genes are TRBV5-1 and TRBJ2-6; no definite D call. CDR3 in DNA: TGCGCCAGCAGCTTAGAGAGCTCTGGGGCCAACGTCCTGACTTTC. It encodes CASSLESSGANVLTF.